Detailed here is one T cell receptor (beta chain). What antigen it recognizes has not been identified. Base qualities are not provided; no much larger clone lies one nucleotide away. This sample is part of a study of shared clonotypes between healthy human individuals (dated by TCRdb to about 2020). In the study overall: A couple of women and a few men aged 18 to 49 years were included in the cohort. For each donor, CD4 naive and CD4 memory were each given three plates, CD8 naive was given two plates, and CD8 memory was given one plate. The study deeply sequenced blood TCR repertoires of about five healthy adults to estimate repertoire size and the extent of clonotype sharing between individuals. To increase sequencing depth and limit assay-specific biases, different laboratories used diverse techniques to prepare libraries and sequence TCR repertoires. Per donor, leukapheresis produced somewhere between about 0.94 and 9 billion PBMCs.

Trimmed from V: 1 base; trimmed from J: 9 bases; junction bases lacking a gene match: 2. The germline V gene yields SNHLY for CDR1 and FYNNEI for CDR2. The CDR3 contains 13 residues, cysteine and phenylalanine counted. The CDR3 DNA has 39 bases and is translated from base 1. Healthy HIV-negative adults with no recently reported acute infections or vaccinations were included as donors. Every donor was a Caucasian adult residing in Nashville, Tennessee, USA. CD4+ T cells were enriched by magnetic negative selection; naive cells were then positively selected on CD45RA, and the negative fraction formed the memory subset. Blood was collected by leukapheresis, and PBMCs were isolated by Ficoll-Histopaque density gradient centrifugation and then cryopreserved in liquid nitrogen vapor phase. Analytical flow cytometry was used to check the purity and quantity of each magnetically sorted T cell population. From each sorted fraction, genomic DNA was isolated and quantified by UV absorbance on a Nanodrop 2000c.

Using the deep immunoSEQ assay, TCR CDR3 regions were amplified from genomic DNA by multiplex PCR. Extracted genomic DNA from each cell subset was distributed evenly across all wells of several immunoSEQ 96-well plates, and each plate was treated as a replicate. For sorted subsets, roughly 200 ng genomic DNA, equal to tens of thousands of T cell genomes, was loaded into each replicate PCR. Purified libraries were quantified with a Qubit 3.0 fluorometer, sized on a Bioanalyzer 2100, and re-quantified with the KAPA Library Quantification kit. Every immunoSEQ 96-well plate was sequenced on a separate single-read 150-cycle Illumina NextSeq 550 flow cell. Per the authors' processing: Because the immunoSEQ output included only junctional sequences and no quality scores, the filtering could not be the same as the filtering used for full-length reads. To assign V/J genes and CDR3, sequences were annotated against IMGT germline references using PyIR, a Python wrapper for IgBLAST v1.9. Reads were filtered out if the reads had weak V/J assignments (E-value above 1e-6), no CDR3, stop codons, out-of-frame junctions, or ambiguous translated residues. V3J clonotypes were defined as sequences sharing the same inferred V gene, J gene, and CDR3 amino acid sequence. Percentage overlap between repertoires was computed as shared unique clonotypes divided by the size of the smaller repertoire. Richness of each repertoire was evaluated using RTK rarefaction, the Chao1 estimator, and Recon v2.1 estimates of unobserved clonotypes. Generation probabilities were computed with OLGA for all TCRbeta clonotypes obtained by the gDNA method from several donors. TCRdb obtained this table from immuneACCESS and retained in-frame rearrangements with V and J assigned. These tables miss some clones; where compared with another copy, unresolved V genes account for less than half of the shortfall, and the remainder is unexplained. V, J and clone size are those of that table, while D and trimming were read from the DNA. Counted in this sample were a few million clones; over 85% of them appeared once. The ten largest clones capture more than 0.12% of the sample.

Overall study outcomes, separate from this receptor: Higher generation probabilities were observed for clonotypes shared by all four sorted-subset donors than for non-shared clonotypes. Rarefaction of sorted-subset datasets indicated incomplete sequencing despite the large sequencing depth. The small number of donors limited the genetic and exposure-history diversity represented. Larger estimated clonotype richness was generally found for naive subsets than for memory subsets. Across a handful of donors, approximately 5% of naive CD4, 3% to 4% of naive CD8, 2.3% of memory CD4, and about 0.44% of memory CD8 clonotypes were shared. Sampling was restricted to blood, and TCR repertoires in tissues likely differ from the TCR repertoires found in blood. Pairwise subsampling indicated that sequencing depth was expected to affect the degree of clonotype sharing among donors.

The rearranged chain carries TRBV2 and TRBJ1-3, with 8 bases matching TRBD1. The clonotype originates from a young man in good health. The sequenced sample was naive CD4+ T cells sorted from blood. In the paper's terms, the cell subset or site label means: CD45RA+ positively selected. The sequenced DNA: TGTGCCAGCAGTGAAGAACAGGGGGTCACCATATATTTT. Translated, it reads CASSEEQGVTIYF.